The 30 T cell receptor beta chains reported below all come from one sample, sequenced in a study of spatial heterogeneity in lung cancer. Time point in this sample: sample taken at primary tumor resection. Without sorting, whole RNA was sequenced from tumor, nontumor lung or frozen PBMC. TCRdb analysed the 5' RACE reads with MiXCR anew, one entry per CDR3 protein. The sample yields around 87,000 distinct CDR3 sequences, approximately 12% seen once. The starting material was PBMCs, obtained at surgery. Every receptor here comes from a male donor with early-stage non-small cell lung cancer.

On this clonotype: A read error may be the cause here, since a much bigger clone is one base away. This chain links TRBV29-1 with TRBJ2-4, with 7 positions matching TRBD1. V gave up 6 bases and J gave up 9 bases; unmatched junction bases: 14. CDR3 size: 14 residues. CDR1 and CDR2 (germline): SQVTM, ANQGSEA. CDR3 sequence: CSVGTALSSSIQYF. CDR3 sequence (DNA): TGCAGCGTCGGGACAGCGTTGTCTTCTAGCATTCAGTACTTC.

This clonotype was counted a few times. The V gene is TRBV14, the J gene TRBJ2-5, with D unresolved. This CDR3 region has 16 residues. The germline gives CDR1 SGHDN, CDR2 FVKESK. V was pared by 1 base and J by 7 bases, with 19 bases between. The CDR3 DNA follows: TGTGCCAGCAGCCAAGGTCCTCGCACAACCTCTGGGACCCAGTACTTC. This gives the protein CASSQGPRTTSGTQYF. Full variable domain (missing parts from reference TRBV14 and TRBJ2-5): EAGVTQFPSHSVIEKGQTVTLRCDPISGHDNLYWYRRVMGKEIKFLLHFVKESKQDESGMPNNRFLAERTGGTYSTLKVQPAELEDSGVYFCASSQGPRTTSGTQYFGPGTRLLVL.

The chain has TRBV5-1 and TRBJ1-1; no definite D call. The CDR3 covers 13 residues. The germline V gene has CDR1 SGHRS and CDR2 YFSETQ. The V end lost 4 bases, the J end lost 5 bases, and 12 bases lay between the germline ends. This CDR3 is CASSPSHGTEAFF. CDR3 bases: TGCGCCAGCAGCCCTTCTCATGGGACTGAAGCTTTCTTT.

The chain employs TRBV7-9 and TRBJ2-1; D not certain. This CDR3 is built from 18 residues. Germline V gene data show CDR1 as SEHNR and CDR2 as FQNEAQ (reference sequence). Trimming removed 1 base from V and 4 bases from J, with 20 bases in between. CDR3 nucleotide sequence: TGTGCCAGCAGCTTAGAGCTTAGGCGGACCTCTTCTTACAATGAGCAGTTCTTC. Translation: CASSLELRRTSSYNEQFF.

This clonotype has just a few counts. V and J are TRBV7-9 and TRBJ1-4; 8 bases fit TRBD1. The CDR3 consists of 16 residues. Trimming removed 4 bases from V and 6 bases from J; junction bases left unmatched: 10. CDR1 and CDR2 (germline): SEHNR, FQNEAQ (reference sequence). The CDR3 nucleotides are TGTGCCAGCAGCTCCTGGACAGGGAGGAGGGATGAAAAACTGTTTTTT. This encodes CASSSWTGRRDEKLFF.

This clonotype was seen many times. The V call is TRBV4-3, the J call TRBJ1-2; TRBD1 agrees at 9 bases. This CDR3 has 14 residues. V shed 6 bases, J shed 4 bases, and the junction held 6 bases outside the gene matches. Germline V CDR1 and CDR2: LGHNA, YSLEER. The CDR3 bases are TGCGCCAGCAGTCCCGACAGGGGGTCCTATGGCTACACCTTC. This gives the protein CASSPDRGSYGYTF.

This clonotype was observed many times. The chain has TRBV29-1 and TRBJ2-7; either TRBD1 or TRBD2 may supply D (5 bases each). V lost 6 bases, J lost 1 base, and 10 bases lay in between. From germline, CDR1 is SQVTM and CDR2 ANQGSEA. The CDR3 consists of 12 residues. The CDR3 DNA sequence: TGCAGCGTGGGGGTAGGATCCTACGAGCAGTACTTC. It encodes CSVGVGSYEQYF.

This clonotype came up a few times. V is TRBV6-1 and J is TRBJ1-6; the D gene is possibly TRBD1 (5 bases). CDR1 MNHNS and CDR2 SASEGT come from the germline V gene. The CDR3 extends over 15 amino acids. Trimming pared 2 bases from V and 11 bases from J, leaving 16 bases between. The CDR3 coding sequence is TGTGCCAGCAGTGAAACCCAGGGCTCCAATGCACCCCTCCACTTT. Its translation: CASSETQGSNAPLHF.

This CDR3 is CASSLGDREYYGYTF. CDR3 nucleotides: TGTGCCAGCAGCTTAGGGGACAGGGAGTACTATGGCTACACCTTC. The V call is TRBV7-2, the J call TRBJ1-2; 9 bases match TRBD1. In germline, CDR1 is SGHTA, CDR2 FQGNSA. This CDR3 is 15 amino acids long. Losses at the gene ends were 1 base for V and 3 bases for J; bases not matched to a gene: 3.

This clonotype showed up just a few times. V is TRBV7-8 and J is TRBJ1-1; the D gene is possibly TRBD1 (6 bases). The CDR3 extends over 16 amino acids. The V end was cut by 4 bases, the J end by 2 bases, with 17 bases between. Germline CDR1 and CDR2: SGHVS and FQNEAQ. This CDR3 reads CASSSTPDSFNTEAFF. For the CDR3, the DNA is TGTGCCAGCAGCTCCACCCCGGACAGCTTTAACACTGAAGCTTTCTTT.

This clonotype was observed many times. The V and J genes are TRBV12-3 or TRBV12-4 and TRBJ2-5, with 7 bases fitting TRBD2. V lost 4 bases and J lost 5; bases outside the gene matches: 10. The CDR3 contains 15 residues. This CDR3 reads CASSSALAVVETQYF. Here the CDR3 DNA reads TGTGCCAGCAGTTCCGCCCTAGCGGTGGTGGAGACCCAGTACTTC.

This clonotype has a count of ten or more. V usage is TRBV7-6 and J usage is TRBJ2-5; possible D gene TRBD1, 6 bases. This CDR3 region has 14 residues. Trimming removed 5 bases from V and 0 bases from J, with 10 bases in between. CDR1 and CDR2 from the germline V gene are SGHVS and FNYEAQ. CDR3 DNA: TGTGCCAGCAGCCCGTACAGGGACCAAGAGACCCAGTACTTC. Translating it yields CASSPYRDQETQYF.

The sample holds many counts of this clonotype. The CDR3 region has the DNA TGTGCCAGCAGCTCCCCCCCCGGCGCTGAAGCTTTCTTT. As protein: CASSSPPGAEAFF. The rearrangement links TRBV6-5 to TRBJ1-1; D not resolved. Trimming left V 6 bases short and J 6 bases short, with 14 bases between. Per germline, CDR1 MNHEY and CDR2 SVGAGI. The CDR3 has 13 amino acids.

In this sample, this clonotype turned up a few times. The V and J genes are TRBV27 and TRBJ1-1, with 9 bases fitting TRBD1. This CDR3 has 18 amino acids. CDR1 is MNHEY and CDR2 is SMNVEV in the germline V gene (reference sequence). Germline trimming cut 4 bases from V and 0 bases from J; bases unmatched to any gene: 12. DNA for the CDR3: TGTGCCAGCAGTTCCCTTCCAGGGACAGGGTCGGTGAACACTGAAGCTTTCTTT. This sequence encodes CASSSLPGTGSVNTEAFF.

CDR3 region: CASSWVGPSYEQYF. In nucleotides, the CDR3 is TGTGCCAGCAGTTGGGTGGGACCTTCCTACGAGCAGTACTTC. The rearrangement links TRBV27 to TRBJ2-7; the D call may be TRBD1 or TRBD2 (5 bases each). Trimming shortened V by 4 bases and J by 1 base, and 11 bases separated the two germline ends. The CDR3 contains 14 residues. Germline V lookup: CDR1 MNHEY, CDR2 SMNVEV (reference sequence).

This chain links TRBV5-4 with TRBJ2-1; 8 nucleotides agree with TRBD2. Germline loops: CDR1 SGHNT, CDR2 YYREEE (reference sequence). CDR3 length: 15 residues. With 3 bases clipped from V and 6 bases from J, the junction kept 8 bases outside the gene matches. CDR3 protein: CASSSQRGNTNEQFF. The CDR3 DNA reads TGTGCCAGCAGCTCCCAGCGGGGGAATACCAATGAGCAGTTCTTC. Using reference TRBV5-4 and TRBJ2-1 for the parts outside the CDR3, the full variable domain is ETGVTQSPTHLIKTRGQQVTLRCSSQSGHNTVSWYQQALGQGPQFIFQYYREEENGRGNFPPRFSGLQFPNYSSELNVNALELDDSALYLCASSSQRGNTNEQFFGPGTRLTVL.

J is TRBJ2-2 and V is TRBV11-2; D uncertain. With 6 bases removed from V and 8 bases from J, the gap between germline ends came to 13 bases. The germline CDR1 and CDR2 sequences are SGHAT and FQNNGV. This CDR3 is 13 amino acids long. The CDR3 DNA sequence: TGTGCCAGCAGATTGCCCGGTTGGGGGGAGCTGTTTTTT. It yields the protein CASRLPGWGELFF.

The gene calls are TRBV7-8 and TRBJ2-1, with 8 bases matching TRBD1. The germline V gene encodes CDR1 SGHVS and CDR2 FQNEAQ. The V gene end was trimmed by 1 base and the J gene end by 5 bases; junction bases not matched to a gene: 4. This CDR3 region has 15 residues. DNA of the CDR3: TGTGCCAGCAGCTTAGTCGGGACAGGAGACAATGAGCAGTTCTTC. The encoded protein is CASSLVGTGDNEQFF.

The chain links TRBV20-1 to TRBJ1-1; D remains unclear. The CDR3 length is 13 residues. Looked up from germline, CDR1 is DFQATT and CDR2 is SNEGSKA (reference sequence). Trimming took 6 bases from V and 4 from J, leaving 15 bases between them. The CDR3 coding sequence is TGCAGTGCCCACAAGACCGTTGGCACTGAAGCTTTCTTT. This encodes CSAHKTVGTEAFF.

The chain recombines TRBV29-1 with TRBJ2-3; either TRBD1 or TRBD2 may supply D (5 bases each). Trimming left V 7 bases short and J 4 bases short, with 12 bases between. CDR1 and CDR2 (germline): SQVTM, ANQGSEA. The CDR3 is made up of 12 amino acids. The CDR3 coding sequence is TGCAGCGCGGGGACCGTCGCAGATACGCAGTATTTT. It specifies CSAGTVADTQYF.

CDR3 in DNA: TGCGCCAGCAGCCAAGATTTGGCACTGCGTCAGCCCCAGCATTTT. Its translation is CASSQDLALRQPQHF. This chain connects TRBV4-1 to TRBJ1-5; D is uncertain. This CDR3 has 15 residues. Germline lookup yields CDR1 MGHRA and CDR2 YSYEKL. Trimming pared 0 bases from V and 6 bases from J, leaving 12 bases between.

Only a few counts were recorded for this clonotype. This rearrangement joins TRBV5-4 to TRBJ2-5, with 7 positions matching TRBD2. This CDR3 comprises 15 residues. Trimming at V came to 7 bases and at J to 4 bases, leaving 13 bases not matched to a gene. Per germline, CDR1 SGHNT and CDR2 YYREEE (reference sequence). This CDR3 reads CASRFMGPGGETQYF. The CDR3 DNA reads as TGTGCCAGCCGTTTTATGGGCCCGGGGGGAGAGACCCAGTACTTC.

This clonotype showed up just a few times. The chain employs TRBV6-4 and TRBJ1-1; no definite D call. V lost 6 bases to trimming and J lost 0 bases, with 8 bases between them. CDR3 length: 13 amino acids. Germline assignment: CDR1 MRHNA and CDR2 SNTAGT. The CDR3: CASRSNMNTEAFF. CDR3 coding DNA: TGTGCCAGCAGGAGTAACATGAACACTGAAGCTTTCTTT.

Only a few counts were recorded for this clonotype. This chain joins TRBV12-3 or TRBV12-4 and TRBJ1-1; the D is unclear. The CDR3 consists of 12 residues. The V end was cut by 3 bases, the J end by 3 bases, with 5 bases between. The DNA of the CDR3 is TGTGCCAGCAGTTTGGCAGACACTGAAGCTTTCTTT. Translating gives CASSLADTEAFF.

V is TRBV12-3 or TRBV12-4 and J is TRBJ2-3; 8 positions agree with TRBD2. This CDR3 spans 18 amino acids. V was clipped by 5 bases and J by 2 bases; unmatched bases: 15. CDR3 in DNA: TGTGCCAGCAGTCAACCTCGGGGGGAGCGGGGGACCACAGATACGCAGTATTTT. As protein: CASSQPRGERGTTDTQYF.

The chain has TRBV20-1 and TRBJ1-2; D possibly corresponds to TRBD1 (5 bases). This CDR3 has 12 amino acids. The V end was cut by 6 bases, the J end by 4 bases, with 12 bases between. Germline V gene data show CDR1 as DFQATT and CDR2 as SNEGSKA (reference sequence). The CDR3 loop is CSAPDKIYGYTF. The CDR3 DNA follows: TGCAGTGCCCCGGACAAGATCTATGGCTACACCTTC.

There are many counts of this clonotype. This chain joins TRBV7-2 and TRBJ2-7; no clear D. The V end lost 1 base, the J end lost 2 bases, and 9 bases lay between the germline ends. The germline V gene encodes CDR1 SGHTA and CDR2 FQGNSA. The CDR3 totals 14 residues. Here the CDR3 DNA reads TGTGCCAGCAGCTTAGGTCCGGGTACCTACGAGCAGTACTTC. Translating gives CASSLGPGTYEQYF.

The rearrangement links TRBV12-3 or TRBV12-4 to TRBJ1-1; a possible D gene is TRBD1 (5 bases). V lost 4 bases, J lost 8 bases, and 14 bases lay in between. The CDR3 is 13 amino acids. The CDR3 loop is CASSSETVTEAFF. As DNA, the CDR3 is TGTGCCAGCAGTTCCGAGACAGTCACCGAAGCTTTCTTT.

The chain employs TRBV9 and TRBJ1-3; D remains ambiguous. The CDR3 has 14 amino acids. V was cut by 4 bases and J by 2 bases, with 10 bases left in between. Germline values: CDR1 SGDLS, CDR2 YYNGEE. CDR3 loop: CASSPRGPGNTIYF. The CDR3 DNA reads TGTGCCAGCAGCCCCCGCGGCCCTGGAAACACCATATATTTT.

The chain employs TRBV15 and TRBJ1-1, with 7 bases that match TRBD1. J was trimmed by 5 bases and V by 5 bases; bases with no gene match: 5. Germline V gives CDR1 LNHNV, CDR2 YYDKDF (reference sequence). The CDR3 spans 13 residues. In DNA, the CDR3 is TGTGCCACCAGCTTGACAGGGAAGACTGAAGCTTTCTTT. It codes for CATSLTGKTEAFF.